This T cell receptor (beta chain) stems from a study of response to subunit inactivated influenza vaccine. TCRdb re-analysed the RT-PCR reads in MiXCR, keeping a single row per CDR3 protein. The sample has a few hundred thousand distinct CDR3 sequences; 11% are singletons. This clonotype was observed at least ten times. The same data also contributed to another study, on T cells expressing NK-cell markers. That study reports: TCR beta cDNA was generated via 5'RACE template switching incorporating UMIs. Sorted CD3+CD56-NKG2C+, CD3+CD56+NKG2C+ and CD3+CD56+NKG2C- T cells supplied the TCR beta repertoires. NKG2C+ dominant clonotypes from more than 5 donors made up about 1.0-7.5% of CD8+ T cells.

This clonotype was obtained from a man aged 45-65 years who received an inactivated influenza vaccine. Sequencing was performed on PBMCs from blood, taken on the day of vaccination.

The CDR3 sequence is CASSVNSGVATHEQYF. DNA of the CDR3: TGCGCCAGCAGCGTAAACTCAGGGGTCGCTACCCACGAGCAGTACTTC. V and J are TRBV5-1 and TRBJ2-7; tentatively, D is TRBD1 (6 bases). The V end lost 4 bases, the J end lost 5 bases, and 22 bases lay between the germline ends. Per germline, CDR1 SGHRS and CDR2 YFSETQ. CDR3 length: 16 residues. Complete variable domain (other parts from reference TRBV5-1 and TRBJ2-7): KAGVTQTPRYLIKTRGQQVTLSCSPISGHRSVSWYQQTPGQGLQFLFEYFSETQRNKGNFPGRFSGRQFSNSRSEMNVSTLELGDSALYLCASSVNSGVATHEQYFGPGTRLTVT.